The clone carrying this TCR beta chain was found many times. The antigen is not known. Via MiXCR, TCRdb re-called the 5' RACE reads, giving one row per CDR3 protein. The sample has approximately 140,000 distinct CDR3 sequences, 6.5% to 8.5% seen once. Trimming removed 2 bases at V and 9 bases at J, with 17 bases between. CDR3 length: 14 amino acids. Germline V gene data show CDR1 as MDHEN and CDR2 as SYDVKM. The data were obtained in a study of T cells after yellow fever vaccination. General study points: In post-booster samples, most primary-vaccination clones reappeared (roughly 96% CD4, 88% CD8).

Source: CD4+ T cells sorted from PBMCs, taken 5 days after the yellow fever booster vaccination. The receptor was derived from a man younger than 40 who received the YFV17D yellow fever vaccine. The V call is TRBV28, the J call TRBJ2-7; possible D gene TRBD2, 5 bases. The CDR3: CASSLNSVAVWQYF. In nucleotides, the CDR3 is TGTGCCAGCAGTTTAAATAGCGTAGCCGTTTGGCAGTACTTC.